This entry features one TCR beta chain sequence. Its antigen is unknown. There are no base qualities to consult, and no much larger clone falls within one base. The entry originates in a study of cytomegalovirus exposure and HLA in healthy donors (TCRdb year 2017). The study in broad terms: An earlier analysis of fewer than 750 of the donors reported approximately 280 Gb of sequence data and some 110 million unique TCR beta sequences obtained from roughly 170 million T cells. An early release covering roughly 600 HLA-typed donors comprised 250 to 350 gigabases of sequencing data and tens of millions of unique TCR sequences. Among the roughly 400 genotyped donors, around 81% belonged to the genetic ancestry cluster associated with self-reported Caucasian donors. The study aimed to test whether cataloging public T cell receptors could reveal signatures of past pathogen exposure. Using immunosequencing, the study profiled T cell repertoires from 666 subjects and related those repertoires to cytomegalovirus serostatus. Besides the first cohort of approximately 670 subjects, a separate validation cohort made up of 120 different subjects was used. To predict cytomegalovirus infection status, the study brought together high-throughput TCR immunosequencing, statistical association of individual TCRs with disease status, and machine learning. To study patterns of TCR occurrence, a later analysis re-analyzed previously published TCR beta repertoires from around 700 donors and added high-resolution HLA genotyping. Rather than using new phenotypic data, the later analysis identified candidate immune exposures from TCR beta sequences and from how often those sequences occurred across donors. In an earlier analysis of 587 of the donors, high-throughput TCR beta sequencing was used to judge whether each TCR beta V gene segment behaved as functional or pseudogenic. Donor age, sex, ethnicity and CMV serostatus were compiled together with the repertoire data. A later genetic analysis took genome-wide SNP genotypes for about 55% of the 666 donors and used that subset as a discovery cohort. Every discovery cohort repertoire had been produced on one sequencing platform. Class I and class II HLA loci were covered by the typing at four-digit resolution. Typing coverage differed by locus: A, B, C, DRB1 and DQB1 were typed in roughly 629-630 donors, DQA1 in approximately 520, DPA1 in 600 to 610, and DPB1 in around 490. Roughly 5 DR-DQ haplotypes were handled as single units for association and clustering, since linkage in the cohort was strong. On average, about 200,000 unique TCR beta nucleotide sequences were sequenced per donor among several hundred genotyped donors of the cohort, with roughly a sixth of those sequences being non-productive. The full study reports these points: A cluster of highly shared sequence variants was judged likely to be a technical artifact of the sequencing pipeline. Three of the identified cytomegalovirus-associated TCR beta chains were confirmed in vitro to be specific for cytomegalovirus antigens. In a later analysis, TCR association rates were found to vary across HLA loci, with the most associated TCRs seen for DRB1 alleles and the fewest for HLA-C alleles. A later analysis found that HLA-associated TCR beta chains were more clonally expanded and had lower generation probabilities than equally common non-associated chains. In a later analysis, several top co-occurrence clusters were reported to appear linked to parvovirus B19, influenza, CMV and Epstein-Barr virus. A total of fewer than 200 TCR beta chains were listed by the study as associated with cytomegalovirus. The classifier was reported to diagnose cytomegalovirus status with high specificity and sensitivity in both the original cohort and the validation cohort. Strong co-occurrence of HLA alleles, especially DR and DQ, made assigning TCR associations to individual alleles difficult. Most TCR sequences were observed very rarely across donors, whereas some public TCRs were present in many individuals. A later analysis associated about 17,000 TCR beta sequences with specific HLA alleles at a false discovery rate of 0.05. Correlated functional status among segregating V segments might reflect linkage disequilibrium, but an unknown experimental factor could not be ruled out. The earlier analysis of nearly 600 of the donors excluded some 16 rarely observed V segments, including chromosome 9 orphons, because counts were too low. An association between a missense DCLRE1C variant and V-gene and J-gene trimming of TCR beta chains was found in a later genetic analysis and replicated in an independent cohort. Most CMV-associated TCR beta chains appeared to be HLA-restricted in a later analysis, and the HLA associations seemed to be driven largely by CMV exposure. A further reported finding was that TCR beta sequences accurately predicted the HLA-A and HLA-B alleles for most subjects in the first cohort. In a later genetic analysis, fewer N-insertions in productive TCRs were reported among donors in an Asian-associated ancestry cluster than the 666-donor mean. Sequencing depth was assumed to be roughly uniform across donors in the presence/absence analyses, though that assumption may not hold. In an earlier analysis of fewer than 750 of the donors, most TCR beta V segments were observed in productive rearrangements about 87% or about 30% of the time, broadly matching IMGT annotations. This cohort had only TCR beta chains sequenced, and the lack of alpha or paired-chain data limited which features could be detected. HLA typing was unavailable for some donors at each locus, so association tests used only the typed subset. Some IMGT-functional V segments, including TRBV6-2 and TRBV6-3, could not be distinguished by the 87-base-pair reads and were therefore excluded. According to the authors, the approach could potentially be generalized to other disease states and immunological phenotypes. Immune exposure information for the cohort was limited to CMV serostatus.

The receptor library was made with the immunoSEQ multiplex PCR assay. For the multiplex PCR, a mixture combining 60 forward primers for TCR Vbeta segments and 13 reverse primers for TCR Jbeta segments was used. The CDR3 region of rearranged TCR beta genes was amplified from genomic DNA by a multiplex PCR assay. The amplified TCR beta libraries were sequenced on the Illumina HiSeq System as 87-base-pair reads. In the source study's methods: A later analysis tallied roughly 80 million unique TCR beta chains across the 666 repertoires, and about 10 million of those chains were shared by two or more donors. A nearest-neighbor algorithm error-corrected the raw reads and collapsed the reads into unique sequences, merging closely related sequences to remove PCR and sequencing errors. Alignment of CDR3 sequences to IMGT reference sequences was used to assign V, D and J gene segments. For a sequence to be retained, at least a six-nucleotide match to both a V gene segment and a J gene segment was required. A rearrangement was called productive if the CDR3 had no stop codons and remained in frame with V and J, and every other rearrangement was called non-productive. Following IMGT convention, CDR3 was defined as the stretch from the second conserved V-encoded cysteine up to the conserved J-encoded phenylalanine. Sequences without an unambiguous match to a single V gene segment were excluded from the earlier analysis of 450 to 750 of the donors. In an earlier analysis of more than 500 of the donors, a V segment was called functional when productive rearrangements were above 56.7%, and segregating when the standard deviation between donors exceeded 5%. A statistical classification framework was built for diagnosing cytomegalovirus status from the catalog of TCR beta chain sequences. V and J gene assignment, in a later analysis, came from comparing TCR nucleotide sequences with IMGT/GENE-DB human TR gene sequences. In a later analysis, CDR3 sequences and most-parsimonious VDJ recombination scenarios were assigned using the TCRdist pipeline. In a later analysis, each TCR beta chain was defined by its CDR3 amino acid sequence together with its V-gene family, and reads lacking a unique V-gene family were excluded. As a way to deal with suspected cross-contamination and a sequencing artifact, a later analysis dropped nearly 600 nucleotide sequences that were highly shared and had low generation probability. In a later analysis, a clonal expansion index was calculated for each public chain from normalized within-repertoire ranks of inferred template counts. A later analysis computed generation probabilities with a VDJ recombination model fitted to out-of-frame rearrangements, and checked the results against IGoR. Hypergeometric tests were used in a later analysis to score TCR-TCR, TCR-HLA and TCR-CMV co-occurrence, with a repertoire-size bias correction applied to the TCR pairs. False discovery rates were estimated in a later analysis by permuting HLA or CMV assignments 20 times. In a later analysis, co-occurring TCRs were grouped using DBSCAN, and TCRdist sequence similarity was added for clustering within HLA-allele-positive subsets. Repertoires with fewer than 30,000 or more than 120,000 public chains, plus five repertoires with anomalous nucleotide sharing, were excluded from co-occurrence clustering. TCRdb took this table from immuneACCESS and kept in-frame rearrangements with V and J called. Such tables lack part of the clones; where checked against another copy, unresolved V genes explain under half of the gap, and the rest is unexplained. D and trimming were read from the DNA, whereas the V and J calls and clone size are those reported in that table. The sample table records 140,000 to 150,000 clones; around 10% of these occur just once. Jointly, the top ten make up less than 2% of the sample.

Measured from the cysteine to the phenylalanine, the CDR3 is 15 residues long. Only CDR3 DNA remains: 45 bases, in frame from the first base. The germline V gene yields SGHTA for CDR1 and FQGNSA for CDR2. Compared with germline, V lacks 5 bases and J lacks 7 bases; bases without a gene match: 7. The cohort comprised around 690 healthy bone marrow donors. At the time of sampling, all cohort members were nominally healthy, though unrecorded immune exposures were likely present. The donor was CMV seronegative and was included in the group of approximately 350 seronegative cohort members. A peripheral blood sample was provided by each donor, and peripheral blood mononuclear cells were used for TCR beta sequencing. The Qiagen DNeasy Blood Extraction Kit was used to extract genomic DNA from the blood cell samples.

This TCR derives from a man aged 50 or older in good health and CMV-seronegative. Sequenced material: PBMCs. The chain was built from TRBV7-2 and TRBJ1-5; TRBD1 fits 11 bases in the junction. The sequenced DNA is TGTGCCAGCAGCGGTAGGACAGGGGGCGGCCAGCCCCAGCATTTT. The encoded protein is CASSGRTGGGQPQHF.